This TCR beta chain derives from a study of post-analysis software for immune sequencing data. Study-level background: Several disease courses (relapsing-remitting, secondary progressive and progressive-relapsing) of multiple sclerosis were included. General observations from the study: Included in a set of about five TRBV segments more frequent in patients than controls were TRBV5-6, TRBV5-1 and TRBV20-1. Samples made in the same batch grouped tightly together by F measure. Normalized Chao1 diversity in multiple sclerosis patients fell significantly below that of controls.

Per the germline V gene, CDR1 is MNHEY and CDR2 is SVGAGI. After removal of 2 bases from V and 3 bases from J, the junction contained 5 bases not matched to a gene. This CDR3 region has 15 residues. The sample holds one count of this clonotype. What it binds is unknown. The authors incorporated unique molecular identifiers into the TCR beta cDNA libraries. Input populations of about 0.95 to 11 million T cells gave rise to approximately 500,000 cDNA molecules. One entry per CDR3 protein results from TCRdb running MiXCR on the PCR reads. The data hold around 400,000 distinct CDR3 sequences, with approximately 33% observed a single time.

The sequence derives from a girl aged 10-17 years with multiple sclerosis. Sequencing was done on a sample of blood. The V gene is TRBV6-5, the J gene TRBJ2-7, with 9 bases aligning to TRBD1. The CDR3 loop reads CASSYDGTGYYEQYF. CDR3 coding DNA: TGTGCCAGCAGTTACGATGGGACAGGGTACTACGAGCAGTACTTC.